This T cell receptor beta chain was sequenced during a study of T cells in Graves' hyperthyroidism and ophthalmopathy. RNA transcripts provided the source from which TCR beta CDR3 regions were amplified. With the HTBI primer set, the TCR CDR3 went through a first round of RT-PCR. Via MiXCR, TCRdb re-called the multiplex PCR reads, giving one row per CDR3 protein. The table shows around 250,000 distinct CDR3 sequences, with almost 25% occurring only once. Germline V lookup: CDR1 MNHEY, CDR2 SVGAGI. V shed 0 bases and J shed 0 bases, with 9 bases lying between them. This CDR3 comprises 15 residues. This clonotype was observed many times.

The sample consisted of blood. The receptor was derived from a woman between 35 and 50 years old with Graves' ophthalmopathy. V usage is TRBV6-5 and J usage is TRBJ2-7; D gene uncertain. The CDR3 DNA sequence: TGTGCCAGCAGTTACTCCCCCAGGTACTCCTACGAGCAGTACTTC. Its translation: CASSYSPRYSYEQYF.